This entry lists 22 T cell receptor beta chains sequenced from one sample in a study of regulatory T cells in long-lasting Graves disease. CDR3 regions were amplified by Arm-PCR using iRepertoire HTBI primers to build TCR beta libraries. Each CDR3 protein is one row after TCRdb ran MiXCR on the multiplex PCR reads. The table lists more than 450,000 distinct CDR3 sequences, around 12% of them singletons. Time point in this sample: newly diagnosed GD, antithyroid drugs for less than 3 months. PBMC-derived RNA was used for the TCR library. These sequences were also reported in another study, on T cells in Graves' hyperthyroidism and ophthalmopathy.

Material: peripheral blood mononuclear cells (PBMCs), obtained at new diagnosis, from a patient treated with antithyroid drugs. Source of these receptors: a woman aged 30 to 39 with Graves disease.

Notes on this clonotype: A read error may explain this, as a much larger clone is one base away. The V gene is TRBV11-1, the J gene TRBJ1-1; D gene ambiguous. Germline CDR1 SGHAT, CDR2 FQDESV (reference sequence). This CDR3 is 13 amino acids long. With 1 base removed from V and 6 bases from J, the gap between germline ends came to 9 bases. In DNA form, the CDR3 reads TGTGCCAGCAGCTTAGGGGCCGCTCCTGAAGCTTTCTTT. Translation: CASSLGAAPEAFF. Based on the CDR3 plus reference TRBV11-1 and TRBJ1-1, the full variable domain is EAEVAQSPRYKITEKSQAVAFWCDPISGHATLYWYRQILGQGPELLVQFQDESVVDDSQLPKDRFSAERLKGVDSTLKIQPAELGDSAMYLCASSLGAAPEAFFGQGTRLTVV.

As regards this clonotype: A single base separates this from a much larger clone, so it may be a read error. The chain is built from TRBV6-2 or TRBV6-3 and TRBJ2-1; D call uncertain. Trimming stripped 5 bases from V and 0 bases from J, with 11 bases between. Germline CDR1 reads MNHEY; CDR2 reads SVGEGT. The CDR3 extends over 15 amino acids. The CDR3 region has the DNA TGTGCCAGCAGTAAAAGACTGAGCTCCTACAATGAGCAGTTCTTC. Protein product: CASSKRLSSYNEQFF.

This clonotype was seen at least ten times. The gene calls are TRBV5-1 and TRBJ2-7; 10 bases line up with TRBD1. Trimming cost V 6 bases and J 2 bases; bases outside gene matches: 8. CDR1 is SGHRS and CDR2 is YFSETQ in the germline V gene. This CDR3 contains 15 residues. In DNA, the CDR3 is TGCGCCAGCAAAACGCACGGGACAGGGGCCTACGAGCAGTACTTC. This sequence encodes CASKTHGTGAYEQYF. The variable domain in full, with the rest retrieved from reference TRBV5-1 and TRBJ2-7, is KAGVTQTPRYLIKTRGQQVTLSCSPISGHRSVSWYQQTPGQGLQFLFEYFSETQRNKGNFPGRFSGRQFSNSRSEMNVSTLELGDSALYLCASKTHGTGAYEQYFGPGTRLTVT.

This clonotype came up many times. This chain joins TRBV18 and TRBJ1-2, with D possibly being TRBD1 (5 bases). Germline V gene data show CDR1 as KGHSH and CDR2 as LQKENI. This CDR3 is built from 15 residues. Trimming took 1 base from V and 2 from J, leaving 11 bases between them. This chain's CDR3 is CASSPRGEPNYGYTF. The CDR3, as DNA: TGTGCCAGCTCACCACGGGGGGAACCCAACTATGGCTACACCTTC.

In this sample, this clonotype turned up many times. This chain connects TRBV2 to TRBJ2-3, with 10 bases lining up with TRBD2. The CDR3 is 15 amino acids. From germline, CDR1 is SNHLY and CDR2 FYNNEI. The V gene end was trimmed by 8 bases and the J gene end by 4 bases; junction bases not matched to a gene: 9. The CDR3 DNA reads as TGTGCCAGCGTACTAGCGGGAAGAGGCGCAGATACGCAGTATTTT. Protein product: CASVLAGRGADTQYF.

Regarding this clonotype: Being one base from a much bigger clone, this may be a read error. J is TRBJ1-3 and V is TRBV7-2; possibly TRBD1 for D (5 bases). CDR1 SGHTA and CDR2 FQGNSA come from the germline V gene. This CDR3 spans 14 amino acids. The CDR3 protein is CANSLAGSGNTIYF. CDR3 nucleotide sequence: TGTGCCAACAGCTTAGCAGGGTCTGGAAACACCATATATTTT.

The chain couples TRBV11-3 to TRBJ2-1, with 8 bases matching TRBD1. The CDR3 extends over 15 amino acids. V lost 3 bases and J lost 7; bases outside the gene matches: 8. Germline lookup yields CDR1 SGHNT and CDR2 YENEEA. The CDR3 DNA follows: TGTGCCAGCAGCTTGACGGGTAGGGACAGGAATGAGCAGTTCTTC. Translation: CASSLTGRDRNEQFF. Based on the CDR3 plus reference TRBV11-3 and TRBJ2-1, the full variable domain is EAGVVQSPRYKIIEKKQPVAFWCNPISGHNTLYWYLQNLGQGPELLIRYENEEAVDDSQLPKDRFSAERLKGVDSTLKIQPAELGDSAVYLCASSLTGRDRNEQFFGPGTRLTVL.

V gene TRBV20-1 combines with J gene TRBJ2-1; possibly TRBD1 for D (7 bases). The V end lost 0 bases, the J end lost 7 bases, and 19 bases lay between the germline ends. The V gene's germline CDR1 is DFQATT and CDR2 SNEGSKA (reference sequence). CDR3 size: 16 residues. CDR3 protein: CSARDLLEGAVNEQFF. The CDR3 region has the DNA TGCAGTGCTAGAGATCTCTTGGAGGGGGCGGTAAATGAGCAGTTCTTC.

There are a few counts of this clonotype. This chain links TRBV12-3 or TRBV12-4 with TRBJ2-6; D is undetermined. The V end lost 8 bases, the J end lost 0 bases, and 17 bases lay between the germline ends. The CDR3 consists of 17 residues. The CDR3, as DNA: TGTGCCAGCCATCCTACCCGCCCAAACTCTGGGGCCAACGTCCTGACTTTC. It yields the protein CASHPTRPNSGANVLTF.

V is TRBV6-5 and J is TRBJ2-7, with D maybe TRBD1 (5 bases). The CDR3 length is 15 residues. V was cut by 2 bases and J by 2 bases, with 13 bases left in between. CDR1 MNHEY and CDR2 SVGAGI come from the germline V gene. The CDR3 loop is CASSYNGQTAYEQYF. DNA for the CDR3: TGTGCCAGCAGTTACAACGGACAAACTGCCTACGAGCAGTACTTC.

The table lists this clonotype with a count of one. With a much larger clone just one base away, this may be a read error. The chain joins TRBV6-2 or TRBV6-3 to TRBJ2-3; 7 bases match TRBD1. There are 17 residues in the CDR3. The germline V gene encodes CDR1 MNHEY and CDR2 SVGEGT. CDR3 residues: CASSYRGPAPSTGTQYF. For the CDR3, the DNA is TGTGCCAGCAGTTACAGGGGGCCTGCCCCTAGCACAGGTACGCAGTATTTT.

The V and J genes are TRBV6-5 and TRBJ2-3; TRBD2 aligns across 9 bases. Looked up from germline, CDR1 is MNHEY and CDR2 is SVGAGI. V was pared by 3 bases and J by 4 bases, with 8 bases of the junction left unmatched. This CDR3 contains 16 residues. For the CDR3, the DNA is TGTGCCAGCAGTTATGGATTAGCGGGAGTCGCAGATACGCAGTATTTT. Translating it yields CASSYGLAGVADTQYF.

This clonotype was counted many times. The gene calls are TRBV10-3 and TRBJ2-7; D perhaps matches TRBD1 (5 bases). The CDR3 is 16 residues long. The germline V gene has CDR1 ENHRY and CDR2 SYGVKD. V was clipped by 3 bases and J by 1 base, with 16 bases between them. CDR3 protein: CAISEDGHLGSYEQYF. The CDR3 bases are TGTGCCATCAGTGAAGACGGACACTTGGGGTCCTACGAGCAGTACTTC.

Many counts were recorded for this clonotype. CDR3: CSVVRDTQYF. In nucleotides, the CDR3 is TGCAGTGTGGTGAGAGATACGCAGTATTTT. This chain links TRBV20-1 with TRBJ2-3; D gene unclear. Deletions cut 7 bases from V and 5 bases from J, with 7 bases between. Germline loops: CDR1 DFQATT, CDR2 SNEGSKA (reference sequence). CDR3 length: 10 amino acids.

This clonotype was detected ten times or more. This chain uses TRBV2 with TRBJ2-5; D is unclear. The J call may be mistaken, given a closer DNA end match to TRBJ2-1. CDR1 and CDR2 from the germline V gene are SNHLY and FYNNEI. There are 14 residues in the CDR3. The chain's CDR3 is CASSVMLLYNEQFF. The CDR3 bases are TGTGCCAGCAGTGTAATGCTCCTCTACAATGAGCAGTTCTTC.

The table lists this clonotype with many counts. The chain couples TRBV19 to TRBJ2-5; 10 positions match TRBD1. Germline assignment: CDR1 LNHDA and CDR2 SQIVND (reference sequence). The CDR3 runs 17 residues. V was pared by 5 bases and J by 1 base, with 10 bases of the junction left unmatched. The CDR3 DNA reads TGTGCCAGTAGTCCGACAGGGGGCGCGGGAGGCCAAGAGACCCAGTACTTC. As protein: CASSPTGGAGGQETQYF.

This clonotype was recorded a few times. This chain joins TRBV19 and TRBJ2-5; 7 positions match TRBD2. The CDR3 covers 14 residues. V lost 9 bases and J lost 1; bases outside the gene matches: 8. Germline loops: CDR1 LNHDA, CDR2 SQIVND (reference sequence). CDR3 amino acids: CASQDLAGQETQYF. The CDR3 bases are TGTGCCAGCCAAGACTTAGCGGGCCAAGAGACCCAGTACTTC.

This clonotype was detected a few times. Relative to the germline gene, one junction end is altered; a read error may explain this. The V gene is TRBV27, the J gene TRBJ2-7; 7 nucleotides align to TRBD1. The CDR3 length is 14 residues. Germline V gives CDR1 MNHEY, CDR2 SMNVEV (reference sequence). DNA of the CDR3: TGTGCCAGCGGGACAGTGGACCCCTCCCACGAGCAGTACTTC. Translated: CASGTVDPSHEQYF.

This clonotype was counted many times. The J gene is TRBJ2-5, the V gene TRBV2; D is perhaps TRBD2 (7 bases). Trimming cost V 7 bases and J 4 bases, with 16 bases left between them. This CDR3 spans 14 amino acids. Germline CDR1 SNHLY, CDR2 FYNNEI. DNA of the CDR3: TGTGCCAGCACCCCAAGGGGGGGAGTAGAGACCCAGTACTTC. Its protein product is CASTPRGGVETQYF.

This clonotype was observed a handful of times. V is TRBV27 and J is TRBJ2-1; TRBD1 might be the D (5 bases). This CDR3 has 14 residues. The germline V gene encodes CDR1 MNHEY and CDR2 SMNVEV (reference sequence). Trimming stripped 6 bases from V and 2 bases from J, with 11 bases between. CDR3 amino acids: CASSPRATYNEQFF. CDR3 bases: TGTGCCAGCAGCCCCAGGGCCACCTACAATGAGCAGTTCTTC.

With regard to this clonotype: This sequence may be a read error, since a much larger clone differs from it by one base. The chain uses TRBV13 and TRBJ2-5; D not resolved. The CDR3 totals 13 residues. Germline-derived CDR1 and CDR2 are PRHDT and FYEKMQ (reference sequence). The DNA of the CDR3 is TGTGCCAGCAGCAACGTCAATCGAGAGGCCCAGTACTTC. Its protein is CASSNVNREAQYF.

The sample holds many counts of this clonotype. The gene calls are TRBV12-3 or TRBV12-4 and TRBJ2-7, with unresolved D. The length of the CDR3 is 12 residues. V lost 5 bases and J 7 bases, leaving 12 bases between the germline ends. Written as DNA, the CDR3 is TGTGCCAGCAGTCCGACGGGCCGGGAGCAGTACTTC. It specifies CASSPTGREQYF.